These T cell receptor beta chains were read from a single sample in a study of blood T cells in healthy people across ages. TCRdb fed the 5' RACE reads into MiXCR, producing one record per CDR3 protein. The data hold around 1,600,000 distinct CDR3 sequences, with about 42% observed a single time. Specimen: blood. The receptors here all came from a woman under 30 in good health. The CDR3 runs from the conserved cysteine through the conserved F or W. The order of the fields is CDR3 length, V gene, J gene, D gene, clone size, CDR3 DNA, CDR3 protein. D genes are given only for firm matches. Clone size is stated in some rows and not others, as once, few, many or a class when expanded.

>17|TRBV10-1|TRBJ2-1|TRBD2|NA
TGCGCCAGCAGTGAAACTGCTAGCGGGGGGGCCAGCAATGAGCAGTTCTTC
CASSETASGGASNEQFF
>13|TRBV12-3/TRBV12-4|TRBJ2-2|NA|NA
TGTGCCAGCACCATGGTTGGGACCGGGGAGCTGTTTTTT
CASTMVGTGELFF
>15|TRBV4-3|TRBJ2-7|NA|NA
TGCGCCAGCAGCCAAGATCCGGACACCTTATACGAGCAGTACTTC
CASSQDPDTLYEQYF
>19|TRBV7-3|TRBJ2-1|NA|NA
TGTGCCAGCAGCTCAATGGGGGTTGGAGGGGAGTTTCGGTACAATGAGCAGTTCTTC
CASSSMGVGGEFRYNEQFF
>17|TRBV20-1|TRBJ2-7|NA|once
TGCAGTGCTAGAGATCGGAGGGGCCAGAGCTCCTACAATGAGCAGTACTTC
CSARDRRGQSSYNEQYF
>14|TRBV20-1|TRBJ1-2|TRBD1|NA
TGCAGTGCCCCGTCAGGACAGGGGCCTGTTGGCTACACCTTC
CSAPSGQGPVGYTF
>11|TRBV24-1|TRBJ2-1|NA|NA
TGTGCCACCGGTCTTGGCAATGAGCAGTTCTTC
CATGLGNEQFF
>14|TRBV24-1|TRBJ2-1|NA|few
TGTGCCACCAGTGATGTACAATTTGGGAATGAGCAGTTCTTC
CATSDVQFGNEQFF
>16|TRBV10-2|TRBJ2-1|TRBD2|NA
TGCGCCAGCAGTGATCCGGGACTAGCGGTCCGCAATGAGCAGTTCTTC
CASSDPGLAVRNEQFF
>15|TRBV20-1|TRBJ2-3|NA|NA
TGCAGTGCTAGAGATGGGGGTAAACCCACAGATACGCAGTATTTT
CSARDGGKPTDTQYF
>18|TRBV4-1|TRBJ2-1|TRBD2|few
TGCGCCAGCAGCCAAGAGGAGATTAGACTAGCGGGAGACAATGAGCAGTTCTTC
CASSQEEIRLAGDNEQFF
>12|TRBV6-5|TRBJ2-7|NA|many
TGTGCCAGCAGTTACGATTTTACCGAGCAGTACTTC
CASSYDFTEQYF
>16|TRBV7-8|TRBJ2-1|NA|NA
TGTGCCAGCAGCTTGGGGGCGGCTAACTCCTACAATGAGCAGTTCTTC
CASSLGAANSYNEQFF
>13|TRBV7-3|TRBJ1-1|NA|NA
TGTGCCAGCAGCTTAACGGGGAACACTGGAGCTTTCTTT
CASSLTGNTGAFF
>15|TRBV6-2/TRBV6-3|TRBJ2-7|NA|NA
TGTGCCAGCACCCGCTCTCCGCTAGTCTCCTACGAGCAGTACTTC
CASTRSPLVSYEQYF